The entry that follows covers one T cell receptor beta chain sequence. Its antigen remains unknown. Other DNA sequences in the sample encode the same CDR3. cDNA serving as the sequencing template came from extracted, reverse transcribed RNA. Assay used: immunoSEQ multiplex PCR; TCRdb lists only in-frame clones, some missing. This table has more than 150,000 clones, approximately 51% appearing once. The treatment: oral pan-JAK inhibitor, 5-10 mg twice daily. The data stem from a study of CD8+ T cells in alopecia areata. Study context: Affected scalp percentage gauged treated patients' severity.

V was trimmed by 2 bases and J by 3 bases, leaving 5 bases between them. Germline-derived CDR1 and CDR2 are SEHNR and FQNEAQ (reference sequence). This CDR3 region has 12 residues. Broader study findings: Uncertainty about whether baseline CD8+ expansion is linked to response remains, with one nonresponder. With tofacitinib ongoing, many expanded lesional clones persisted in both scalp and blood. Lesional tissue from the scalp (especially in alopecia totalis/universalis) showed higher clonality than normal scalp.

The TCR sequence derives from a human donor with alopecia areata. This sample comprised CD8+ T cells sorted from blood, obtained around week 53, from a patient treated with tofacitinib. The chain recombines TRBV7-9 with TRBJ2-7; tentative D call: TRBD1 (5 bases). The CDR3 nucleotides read TGTGCCAGCAGCTTACAGGGCTACGAGCAGTACTTC. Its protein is CASSLQGYEQYF. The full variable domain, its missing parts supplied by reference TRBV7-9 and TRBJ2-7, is DTGVSQNPRHKITKRGQNVTFRCDPISEHNRLYWYRQTLGQGPEFLTYFQNEAQLEKSRLLSDRFSAERPKGSFSTLEIQRTEQGDSAMYLCASSLQGYEQYFGPGTRLTVT.